Presented here are 25 T cell receptor beta chains from one specimen sequenced in a study of human T cells and chemical hapten exposure. Time point in this sample: patch test 1, 2 weeks after DPC sensitization. The treatment was: therapeutic diphenylcyclopropenone sensitization with weekly scalp DPC. TCRdb re-called the RACE reads through MiXCR, storing one row per CDR3 protein. The table shows some 77,000 distinct CDR3 sequences, with 10% to 13% occurring only once. Sequencing was performed on whole blood, taken in connection with sensitization to the hapten diphenylcyclopropenone (DPC). These receptors were taken from a woman in her fifties or sixties with alopecia areata. Some clones in this sample may be carry-over from other donors' samples.

This clonotype was recorded a few times. V is TRBV14 and J is TRBJ2-1, with TRBD1 identical over 7 bases. Germline CDR1 is SGHDN and CDR2 is FVKESK. The CDR3 runs to 15 residues. V was pared by 3 bases and J by 7 bases, with 9 bases of the junction left unmatched. Here the CDR3 DNA reads TGTGCCAGCAGCCAGGTACAGGGGACGTGGAATGAGCAGTTCTTC. Translated, it gives CASSQVQGTWNEQFF.

This chain connects TRBV7-6 to TRBJ2-3; D may match TRBD1 or TRBD2 (5 bases each). With 4 bases removed from V and 2 bases from J, the gap between germline ends came to 13 bases. The germline CDR1 and CDR2 sequences are SGHVS and FNYEAQ. The CDR3 extends over 15 amino acids. The DNA for the CDR3 is TGTGCCAGCAGCTCGTTCGGGGCCCCCACAGATACGCAGTATTTT. It specifies CASSSFGAPTDTQYF.

This clonotype was counted only a few times. The chain uses TRBV12-3 or TRBV12-4 and TRBJ1-5; D ambiguous. The CDR3 extends over 14 amino acids. The V end lost 2 bases, the J end lost 3 bases, and 8 bases lay between the germline ends. The CDR3: CASSLKGFNQPQHF. The CDR3 DNA sequence: TGTGCCAGCAGTTTAAAGGGCTTCAATCAGCCCCAGCATTTT.

This clonotype was observed a few times. CDR3 sequence (DNA): TGTGCCAGCTCGCCGACTAGCGGGACCTACAATGAGCAGTTCTTC. Residues: CASSPTSGTYNEQFF. V usage is TRBV18 and J usage is TRBJ2-1; 11 bases map to TRBD2. Germline assignment: CDR1 KGHSH and CDR2 LQKENI. CDR3 length equals 15 residues. J was trimmed by 2 bases and V by 6 bases; bases with no gene match: 3.

This clonotype was seen ten or more times. This chain uses TRBV27 with TRBJ2-2, with D possibly TRBD2 on 6 matching bases. CDR1 and CDR2 from the germline V gene are MNHEY and SMNVEV (reference sequence). The CDR3 covers 15 residues. Deletions cut 5 bases from V and 5 bases from J, with 15 bases between. This CDR3 reads CASSSPGTSTGELFF. CDR3 in DNA: TGTGCCAGCAGTAGCCCCGGGACTTCGACCGGGGAGCTGTTTTTT.

This clonotype was found a few times. The chain joins TRBV19 to TRBJ2-1; tentative D call: TRBD2 (6 bases). The CDR3 runs 14 residues. Trimming shortened V by 2 bases and J by 8 bases, and 13 bases separated the two germline ends. CDR1 and CDR2 (germline): LNHDA, SQIVND (reference sequence). The CDR3 DNA reads as TGTGCCAGTAGTATAAGCGGGCCGAGGGATGAGCAGTTCTTC. Its translation: CASSISGPRDEQFF.

This clonotype was recorded many times. The CDR3 loop is CASSDPGTSAYNEQFF. For the CDR3, the DNA is TGCGCCAGCAGTGATCCCGGGACTAGCGCCTACAATGAGCAGTTCTTC. V is TRBV10-2 and J is TRBJ2-1; 10 positions match TRBD2. The germline V gene encodes CDR1 WSHSY and CDR2 SAAADI. The CDR3 has 16 residues. Losses at the gene ends were 3 bases for V and 2 bases for J; bases not matched to a gene: 4.

As to this clonotype: Given the absence of the conserved phenylalanine or tryptophan at the CDR3 end, a read error is likely. Because the CDR3's place on the DNA is in doubt, the DNA is left out and the CDR3 is given as listed by TCRdb. V and J are TRBV6-5 and TRBJ1-4; TRBD1 is taken as the D call from the table, unchecked against the DNA. The germline V gene has CDR1 MNHEY and CDR2 SVGAGI. The CDR3 has 13 residues if both end residues are counted. CDR3: CASSYTLGAGHAD.

This clonotype has just a few counts. The V gene is TRBV6-5, the J gene TRBJ2-1; no firm D call. The CDR3 runs 14 residues. V lost 2 bases, J lost 0 bases, and 5 bases lay in between. Germline CDR1 and CDR2: MNHEY and SVGAGI. The CDR3 reads CASSYGPSYNEQFF. Written as DNA, the CDR3 is TGTGCCAGCAGTTACGGACCCTCCTACAATGAGCAGTTCTTC.

This clonotype has only a few counts. V gene TRBV18 combines with J gene TRBJ1-1; D remains ambiguous. This CDR3 region has 15 residues. V was clipped by 3 bases and J by 1 base, with 12 bases between them. Looked up from germline, CDR1 is KGHSH and CDR2 is LQKENI. CDR3 residues: CASSPSSWGNTEAFF. The CDR3 DNA reads TGTGCCAGCTCACCCAGCTCGTGGGGGAACACTGAAGCTTTCTTT.

Here the CDR3 DNA reads TGTGCCAGCAGTTACTCTGCAGGGAACTATGGCTACACCTTC. This gives the protein CASSYSAGNYGYTF. This chain joins TRBV6-5 and TRBJ1-2, with D perhaps matching TRBD1 (5 bases). Germline CDR1 reads MNHEY; CDR2 reads SVGAGI. Trimming cost V 0 bases and J 2 bases, with 7 bases left between them. CDR3 length equals 14 residues.

This clonotype was observed many times. The chain joins TRBV10-1 to TRBJ2-3; 10 nucleotides line up with TRBD1. Germline V gene data show CDR1 as WNHNN and CDR2 as SYGVQD (reference sequence). The CDR3 runs 15 residues. Losses at the gene ends were 10 bases for V and 3 bases for J; bases not matched to a gene: 10. CDR3 sequence reads: CAIETGGVRTDTQYF. The CDR3 DNA follows: TGCGCCATCGAGACAGGGGGCGTTAGAACAGATACGCAGTATTTT.

This clonotype was recorded many times. V usage is TRBV29-1 and J usage is TRBJ2-7; D remains unclear. The CDR3 extends over 13 amino acids. Per the germline V gene, CDR1 is SQVTM and CDR2 is ANQGSEA. V was shortened by 6 bases and J by 0 bases, with 12 bases between the two germline ends. The CDR3 bases are TGCAGCGTCGCGCCGGGTAGCTCCTACGAGCAGTACTTC. Its protein is CSVAPGSSYEQYF.

J is TRBJ1-1 and V is TRBV20-1; no clear D gene. The CDR3 contains 12 residues. The V gene's germline CDR1 is DFQATT and CDR2 SNEGSKA (reference sequence). Trimming removed 5 bases at V and 0 bases at J, with 7 bases between. The CDR3 region is CSALVLNTEAFF. In DNA form, the CDR3 reads TGCAGTGCTTTAGTATTGAACACTGAAGCTTTCTTT.

This rearrangement joins TRBV10-3 to TRBJ2-7, with D possibly matching TRBD1 (5 bases). This CDR3 spans 15 amino acids. Germline CDR1 ENHRY, CDR2 SYGVKD. Deletions cut 1 base from V and 5 bases from J, with 15 bases between. As DNA, the CDR3 is TGTGCCATCAGTGAGTTGGGGCAGGGCCCCGACGAGCAGTACTTC. It specifies CAISELGQGPDEQYF.

The sample holds many counts of this clonotype. The chain uses TRBV12-3 or TRBV12-4 and TRBJ2-7, with D perhaps TRBD2 (7 bases). V was trimmed by 3 bases and J by 1 base, leaving 13 bases between them. This CDR3 is 15 amino acids long. This chain's CDR3 is CASSLVRGGSYEQYF. In nucleotides, the CDR3 is TGTGCCAGCAGTTTGGTCAGGGGAGGGTCCTACGAGCAGTACTTC.

This clonotype was observed at least ten times. The chain couples TRBV11-2 to TRBJ2-1; TRBD2 aligns across 15 bases. From germline, CDR1 is SGHAT and CDR2 FQNNGV. The CDR3 contains 16 residues. Trimming at V came to 1 base and at J to 7 bases, leaving 2 bases not matched to a gene. DNA for the CDR3: TGTGCCAGCAGCTTAGCTGGGACTAGCGGGAGGAATGAGCAGTTCTTC. Translating it yields CASSLAGTSGRNEQFF.

This clonotype showed up just a few times. The V gene is TRBV7-2, the J gene TRBJ2-6; weak D call: TRBD2 (6 bases). The CDR3 contains 16 residues. V lost 5 bases to trimming and J lost 0 bases, with 11 bases between them. The germline CDR1 and CDR2 sequences are SGHTA and FQGNSA. In DNA, the CDR3 is TGTGCCAGCAGCGCGGGGCGACACTCTGGGGCCAACGTCCTGACTTTC. This sequence encodes CASSAGRHSGANVLTF.

The sample holds a few counts of this clonotype. V gene TRBV28 combines with J gene TRBJ2-7, with D possibly being TRBD2 (6 bases). V was pared by 7 bases and J by 6 bases, with 13 bases between. The CDR3 runs 12 residues. CDR1 MDHEN and CDR2 SYDVKM come from the germline V gene. The CDR3 DNA reads TGTGCCAGCACTACCCGGACTACCGAGCAGTACTTC. This encodes CASTTRTTEQYF. Complete variable domain (other parts from reference TRBV28 and TRBJ2-7): DVKVTQSSRYLVKRTGEKVFLECVQDMDHENMFWYRQDPGLGLRLIYFSYDVKMKEKGDIPEGYSVSREKKERFSLILESASTNQTSMYLCASTTRTTEQYFGPGTRLTVT.

The V gene is TRBV5-1, the J gene TRBJ1-3; no clear D. Per germline, CDR1 SGHRS and CDR2 YFSETQ. Trimming removed 4 bases at V and 0 bases at J, with 11 bases between. The CDR3 consists of 15 residues. CDR3 residues: CASSPLAGSGNTIYF. CDR3 sequence (DNA): TGCGCCAGCAGCCCCTTGGCGGGCTCTGGAAACACCATATATTTT.

Many counts were recorded for this clonotype. The V call is TRBV7-9, the J call TRBJ2-7, with D unclear. Trimming removed 5 bases from V and 5 bases from J, with 19 bases in between. This CDR3 comprises 15 residues. Looked up from germline, CDR1 is SEHNR and CDR2 is FQNEAQ (reference sequence). CDR3 residues: CASSPARKPPNEQYF. As DNA, the CDR3 is TGTGCCAGCAGCCCCGCCAGGAAGCCTCCTAACGAGCAGTACTTC.

This clonotype was counted ten times or more. The chain combines TRBV7-2 with TRBJ2-7; 8 bases are shared with TRBD2. V dropped 6 bases and J dropped 2; count of bases not matched to a gene: 9. The CDR3 runs 15 residues. Per the germline V gene, CDR1 is SGHTA and CDR2 is FQGNSA. Here the CDR3 reads CASRAAAGGPYEQYF. In DNA, the CDR3 is TGTGCCAGCAGGGCCGCGGCGGGAGGACCCTACGAGCAGTACTTC.

This clonotype was recorded many times. V and J are TRBV7-2 and TRBJ2-5; the D is unclear. V was cut by 1 base and J by 6 bases, with 0 bases left in between. This CDR3 contains 10 residues. Germline CDR1 is SGHTA and CDR2 is FQGNSA. CDR3 protein: CASSLETQYF. CDR3 sequence (DNA): TGTGCCAGCAGCTTAGAGACCCAGTACTTC.

This clonotype has a handful of counts. V is TRBV3-1 and J is TRBJ2-2, with 12 positions matching TRBD2. The germline CDR1 and CDR2 sequences are LGHDT and YNNKEL (reference sequence). Trimming at V came to 6 bases and at J to 6 bases, leaving 5 bases not matched to a gene. The CDR3 has 15 residues. The CDR3 loop reads CASRPTSGRSGELFF. As DNA, the CDR3 is TGTGCCAGCAGACCCACTAGCGGGAGGTCCGGGGAGCTGTTTTTT.

This clonotype was observed a few times. The V call is TRBV29-1, the J call TRBJ1-1; D is perhaps TRBD1 (5 bases). The CDR3 consists of 16 residues. V was clipped by 7 bases and J by 0 bases, with 21 bases between them. Germline V CDR1 and CDR2: SQVTM, ANQGSEA. Here the CDR3 reads CSAIVNKRGLNTEAFF. Here the CDR3 DNA reads TGCAGCGCAATAGTCAATAAAAGGGGATTGAACACTGAAGCTTTCTTT.